This TCR beta chain stems from a study of T cell changes during pregnancy in multiple sclerosis. Sequenced by immunoSEQ multiplex PCR; TCRdb stores in-frame clones only, minus some. The top ten hold 1.9% of the sample, which has around 100,000 clones, 92% seen once. From germline, CDR1 is SEHNR and CDR2 FQNEAQ (reference sequence). The CDR3 length is 13 residues. Trimming stripped 1 base from V and 6 bases from J, with 7 bases between. The V gene is TRBV7-9, the J gene TRBJ2-1; possibly TRBD1 for D (6 bases). This clonotype was obtained from a female donor with multiple sclerosis, enrolled in a pregnancy study. Sample: peripheral blood, taken after pregnancy. The CDR3 protein is CASSLGGGNEQFF. CDR3 coding DNA: TGTGCCAGCAGCTTAGGAGGGGGCAATGAGCAGTTCTTC.